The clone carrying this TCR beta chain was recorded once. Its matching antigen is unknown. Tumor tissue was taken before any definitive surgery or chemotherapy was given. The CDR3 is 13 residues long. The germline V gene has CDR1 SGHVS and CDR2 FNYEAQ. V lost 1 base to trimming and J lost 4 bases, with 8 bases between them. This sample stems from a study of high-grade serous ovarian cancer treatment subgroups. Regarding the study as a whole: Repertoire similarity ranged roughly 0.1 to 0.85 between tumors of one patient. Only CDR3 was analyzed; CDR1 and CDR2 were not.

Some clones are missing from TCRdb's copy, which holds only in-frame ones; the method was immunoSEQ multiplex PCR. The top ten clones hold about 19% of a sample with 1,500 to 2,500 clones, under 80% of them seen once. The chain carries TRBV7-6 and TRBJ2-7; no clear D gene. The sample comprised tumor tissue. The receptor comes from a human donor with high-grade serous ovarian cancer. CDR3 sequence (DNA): TGTGCCAGCAGCTTAGTCGGGTGGTACGAGCAGTACTTC. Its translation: CASSLVGWYEQYF. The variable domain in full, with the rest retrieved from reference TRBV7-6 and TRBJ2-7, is GAGVSQSPRYKVTKRGQDVALRCDPISGHVSLYWYRQALGQGPEFLTYFNYEAQQDKSGLPNDRFSAERPEGSISTLTIQRTEQRDSAMYRCASSLVGWYEQYFGPGTRLTVT.